Below, 25 T cell receptor beta chains from the same sample are listed, as sequenced in a study of blood T cell repertoires in COVID-19. Libraries were prepared by immunoSEQ multiplex PCR; TCRdb keeps only in-frame clonotypes and omits some of them. The table shows 310,000 or so clones, with over 75% occurring only once. Sequenced material: PBMCs or T cells enriched from blood (not recorded which). Every receptor here comes from a young woman who had recovered from COVID-19.

The CDR3 nucleotides read TGTGCCAGCATCGGGCGGGGGGGCATTTACAATGAGCAGTTCTTC. Translated, it gives CASIGRGGIYNEQFF. This chain links TRBV6-5 with TRBJ2-1, with 9 nucleotides matching TRBD2. The CDR3 is 15 amino acids. The germline CDR1 and CDR2 sequences are MNHEY and SVGAGI. The J segment lost 4 bases and the V segment lost 7 bases, leaving 8 bases of the junction unmatched.

The J gene is TRBJ1-4, the V gene TRBV7-9; D is undetermined. The CDR3 is 13 amino acids. Germline values: CDR1 SEHNR, CDR2 FQNEAQ (reference sequence). Trimming left V 1 base short and J 6 bases short, with 6 bases between. The CDR3 spells CASSLVPDEKLFF. In DNA form, the CDR3 reads TGTGCCAGCAGCTTAGTTCCAGATGAAAAACTGTTTTTT.

The chain combines TRBV21-1 with TRBJ1-2; the table's D call, TRBD1, has no DNA check behind it. TRBV21-1 is reported as a pseudogene. CDR3 length equals 20 residues. This CDR3 reads CASSKPRNHKPGQAFYGYTF. The CDR3 DNA sequence: TGTGCCAGCAGCAAACCTAGAAACCATAAGCCGGGACAGGCCTTCTATGGCTACACCTTC.

The chain employs TRBV19 and TRBJ2-5, with 7 bases that match TRBD1. Trimming at V came to 4 bases and at J to 2 bases, leaving 16 bases not matched to a gene. From germline, CDR1 is LNHDA and CDR2 SQIVND (reference sequence). The CDR3 is 18 residues long. Here the CDR3 reads CASSTWWQGVPPQETQYF. For the CDR3, the DNA is TGTGCCAGTAGTACCTGGTGGCAGGGGGTACCCCCGCAAGAGACCCAGTACTTC.

This clone was seen a single time. V is TRBV13 and J is TRBJ2-3, with a possible D match to TRBD1 (7 bases). CDR3 length equals 15 residues. The V end lost 5 bases, the J end lost 2 bases, and 14 bases lay between the germline ends. Germline assignment: CDR1 PRHDT and CDR2 FYEKMQ (reference sequence). The DNA of the CDR3 is TGTGCCAGCAGCCAGGGGGGATCCTTCACAGATACGCAGTATTTT. Its protein is CASSQGGSFTDTQYF.

This CDR3 is CASSHEQGTETQYF. The CDR3, as DNA: TGCGCCAGCAGCCACGAACAGGGAACGGAGACCCAGTACTTC. The chain uses TRBV5-1 and TRBJ2-5; maybe TRBD1 (6 bases). CDR3 length: 14 amino acids. The V end was cut by 4 bases, the J end by 5 bases, with 15 bases between. Per the germline V gene, CDR1 is SGHRS and CDR2 is YFSETQ.

V gene TRBV7-9 combines with J gene TRBJ2-2; 9 nucleotides agree with TRBD1. Germline V gives CDR1 SEHNR, CDR2 FQNEAQ (reference sequence). The length of the CDR3 is 15 residues. The V gene end was trimmed by 6 bases and the J gene end by 4 bases; junction bases not matched to a gene: 6. CDR3 coding DNA: TGTGCCAGCAGACAGGGGGCGAGTATCACCGGGGAGCTGTTTTTT. Translating gives CASRQGASITGELFF.

This CDR3 reads CASSPGTGWAGELFF. The CDR3 DNA reads TGTGCCAGCAGCCCCGGGACAGGGTGGGCCGGGGAGCTGTTTTTT. This chain joins TRBV3-1 (or the pseudogene TRBV3-2) and TRBJ2-2, with 9 nucleotides matching TRBD1. CDR3 length: 15 amino acids. CDR1 is LGHDT, CDR2 YNNKEL, per germline (reference sequence). V was pared by 4 bases and J by 6 bases, with 6 bases of the junction left unmatched.

The chain couples TRBV18 to TRBJ2-3; TRBD1 might be the D (5 bases). Trimming pared 3 bases from V and 6 bases from J, leaving 19 bases between. The germline gives CDR1 KGHSH, CDR2 LQKENI. This CDR3 is 16 amino acids long. CDR3 protein: CASSPGWGGEGDTQYF. The CDR3 DNA sequence: TGTGCCAGCTCACCGGGGTGGGGCGGTGAAGGCGATACGCAGTATTTT.

This clone was seen a few times. This chain connects TRBV30 to TRBJ2-7; TRBD1 matches at 7 bases. The CDR3 consists of 17 residues. Germline CDR1 and CDR2: GTSNPN and SVGIG (reference sequence). Germline trimming cut 5 bases from V and 3 bases from J; bases unmatched to any gene: 19. CDR3 amino acids: CAWAYGFTGEYGYEQYF. Here the CDR3 DNA reads TGTGCCTGGGCCTACGGTTTCACAGGGGAGTATGGCTACGAGCAGTACTTC.

The gene calls are TRBV3-1 (or the pseudogene TRBV3-2) and TRBJ2-3, with 7 positions matching TRBD1. After removal of 2 bases from V and 3 bases from J, the junction contained 8 bases not matched to a gene. CDR3 length: 16 residues. In germline, CDR1 is LGHDT, CDR2 YNNKEL (reference sequence). CDR3 amino acids: CASSQQGGALTDTQYF. CDR3 coding DNA: TGTGCCAGCAGCCAACAAGGGGGCGCATTAACAGATACGCAGTATTTT.

The rearrangement links TRBV7-9 to TRBJ1-2, with a tentative D call TRBD1 (6 bases). This CDR3 has 13 residues. Germline V lookup: CDR1 SEHNR, CDR2 FQNEAQ (reference sequence). The V end lost 2 bases, the J end lost 4 bases, and 8 bases lay between the germline ends. The CDR3 protein is CASSLQGPYGYTF. The CDR3 nucleotides read TGTGCCAGCAGCTTACAGGGGCCCTATGGCTACACCTTC.

CDR3 DNA: TGTGCCAGCAGCCCCTTGGGACAGGGGAAGAATTACGAGCAGTACTTC. It is translated as CASSPLGQGKNYEQYF. The J gene is TRBJ2-7, the V gene TRBV27; 10 positions match TRBD1. Germline V gives CDR1 MNHEY, CDR2 SMNVEV (reference sequence). This CDR3 comprises 16 residues. Germline trimming cut 6 bases from V and 4 bases from J; bases unmatched to any gene: 12.

The J gene is TRBJ1-3, the V gene TRBV7-9, with 7 nucleotides matching TRBD1. V trimming: 5 bases; J trimming: 5 bases; junction bases outside the gene matches: 3. This CDR3 is 13 amino acids long. Germline V gives CDR1 SEHNR, CDR2 FQNEAQ (reference sequence). The CDR3 sequence: CASSAGQRNTIYF. The DNA for the CDR3 is TGTGCCAGCAGCGCGGGACAGCGAAACACCATATATTTT. Full variable domain (outside the CDR3, taken from reference TRBV7-9 and TRBJ1-3): DTGVSQNPRHKITKRGQNVTFRCDPISEHNRLYWYRQTLGQGPEFLTYFQNEAQLEKSRLLSDRFSAERPKGSFSTLEIQRTEQGDSAMYLCASSAGQRNTIYFGEGSWLTVV.

A note on this clone: Compared with germline, one end of the junction differs, possibly owing to a read error. This chain joins TRBV4-2 and TRBJ2-7; 9 bases align to TRBD2. Germline V lookup: CDR1 LGHNA, CDR2 YNFKEQ. The CDR3 extends over 15 amino acids. The CDR3 protein is CASSRGGGVSHEQYF. The CDR3 DNA is TGTGCCAGCTCGCGGGGGGGCGGTGTCTCCCACGAGCAGTACTTC.

The chain recombines TRBV21-1 with TRBJ2-7; TRBD2, the table's D call, lacks a check against the DNA. TRBV21-1 is a recognized pseudogene. The CDR3 covers 19 residues. The CDR3 DNA is TGTGCCAGCAGCAAAGCCGGGGTAGCGGGGGGTCCCAGCTCCTACGAGCAGTACTTC. Translation gives CASSKAGVAGGPSSYEQYF.

This clone was detected only once. The gene calls are TRBV7-3 and TRBJ1-1, with D possibly TRBD1 on 5 matching bases. Germline V gene sequence: CDR1 SGHTA, CDR2 FQGTGA. Trimming removed 1 base at V and 1 base at J, with 16 bases between. CDR3 length: 17 residues. The CDR3, as DNA: TGTGCCAGCAGCTTAAATTCTTGGGGCAGGGAGAACACTGAAGCTTTCTTT. Translated, it gives CASSLNSWGRENTEAFF.

In the case of this clone: The junction does not match germline at one end; this may be a read error. This chain links TRBV12-3 or TRBV12-4 with TRBJ2-7; 10 positions agree with TRBD1. The CDR3 extends over 11 amino acids. The CDR3: CASSNGQGVLF. The DNA for the CDR3 is TGTGCCAGCAGTAATGGACAGGGGGTGCTCTTC.

This sequence joins TRBV29-1 and TRBJ1-1; D call uncertain. The CDR3 extends over 14 amino acids. Trimming left V 5 bases short and J 7 bases short, with 20 bases between. Looked up from germline, CDR1 is SQVTM and CDR2 is ANQGSEA. CDR3 sequence (DNA): TGCAGCGTTTGGCCACCTTTGAGAGGTGGTGAAGCTTTCTTT. Its protein is CSVWPPLRGGEAFF.

The J gene is TRBJ1-5, the V gene TRBV19; 8 nucleotides align to TRBD1. The CDR3 loop spans 16 amino acids. Unmatched junction bases numbered 9, after V lost 3 bases and J lost 5 bases. Germline V gives CDR1 LNHDA, CDR2 SQIVND (reference sequence). As DNA, the CDR3 is TGTGCCAGTAGTATCTCACAGGGGGTTGTGTATCAGCCCCAGCATTTT. It encodes CASSISQGVVYQPQHF.

This clone turned up a few times. V usage is TRBV10-2 and J usage is TRBJ1-5, with D possibly matching TRBD1 (6 bases). Trimming cost V 8 bases and J 5 bases, with 25 bases left between them. The germline CDR1 and CDR2 sequences are WSHSY and SAAADI. CDR3 length equals 17 residues. CDR3 region: CASSDRGGDYSDQPQHF. CDR3 coding DNA: TGCGCCAGCTCCGACCGTGGGGGCGATTATTCGGATCAGCCCCAGCATTTT.

The rearrangement uses TRBV4-1 and TRBJ1-1; 7 positions match TRBD1. This CDR3 contains 14 residues. CDR1 is MGHRA, CDR2 YSYEKL, per germline. V lost 4 bases to trimming and J lost 1 base; unmatched junction nucleotides: 3. CDR3 coding DNA: TGCGCCAGCAGCCCAAGGACAGGGAACACTGAAGCTTTCTTT. Protein product: CASSPRTGNTEAFF.

This rearrangement joins TRBV4-1 to TRBJ2-5, with a possible D match to TRBD1 (6 bases). The germline CDR1 and CDR2 sequences are MGHRA and YSYEKL. The CDR3 spans 15 residues. With 1 base removed from V and 9 bases from J, the gap between germline ends came to 18 bases. The CDR3 is CASSQVLTGSGAQYF. The CDR3 DNA is TGCGCCAGCAGCCAAGTTCTAACCGGCTCAGGGGCCCAGTACTTC.

V usage is TRBV27 and J usage is TRBJ1-4, with a tentative D call TRBD1 (6 bases). CDR1 is MNHEY and CDR2 is SMNVEV in the germline V gene (reference sequence). The CDR3 runs to 15 residues. V was shortened by 3 bases and J by 6 bases, with 14 bases between the two germline ends. The DNA for the CDR3 is TGTGCCAGCAGTTTGATTGCCAGGGGCGATGAAAAACTGTTTTTT. Translating gives CASSLIARGDEKLFF.

V is TRBV5-1 and J is TRBJ1-1, with TRBD1 matching over 7 bases. Germline V lookup: CDR1 SGHRS, CDR2 YFSETQ. Trimming removed 0 bases from V and 0 bases from J; junction bases left unmatched: 5. The CDR3 covers 16 residues. CDR3 region: CASSLGLQGLNTEAFF. CDR3 sequence (DNA): TGCGCCAGCAGCTTGGGGTTACAGGGGCTGAACACTGAAGCTTTCTTT. The full variable domain, in which reference TRBV5-1 and TRBJ1-1 provide the parts outside the CDR3, is KAGVTQTPRYLIKTRGQQVTLSCSPISGHRSVSWYQQTPGQGLQFLFEYFSETQRNKGNFPGRFSGRQFSNSRSEMNVSTLELGDSALYLCASSLGLQGLNTEAFFGQGTRLTVV.